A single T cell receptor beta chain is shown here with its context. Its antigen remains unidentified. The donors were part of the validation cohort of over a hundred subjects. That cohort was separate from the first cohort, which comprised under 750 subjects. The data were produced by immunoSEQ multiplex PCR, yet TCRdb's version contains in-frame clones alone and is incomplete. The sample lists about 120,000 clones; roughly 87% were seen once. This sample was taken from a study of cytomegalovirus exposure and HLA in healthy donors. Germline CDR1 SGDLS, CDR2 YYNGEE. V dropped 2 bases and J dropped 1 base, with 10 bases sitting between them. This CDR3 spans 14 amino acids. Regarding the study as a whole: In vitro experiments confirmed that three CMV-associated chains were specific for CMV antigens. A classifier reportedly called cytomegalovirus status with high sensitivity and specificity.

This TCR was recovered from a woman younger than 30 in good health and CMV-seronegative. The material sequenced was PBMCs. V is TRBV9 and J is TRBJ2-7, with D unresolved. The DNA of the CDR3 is TGTGCCAGCAGCGTGGGCTCTCTATCCTACGAGCAGTACTTC. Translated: CASSVGSLSYEQYF.